Shown below are 27 T cell receptor beta chains from a single sample sequenced in a study of Graves' ophthalmopathy and Graves' hyperthyroidism (dated by TCRdb to the late 2010s). The sequencer listed for this sample is Illumina HiSeq 2000. TCR beta CDR3 regions were amplified from RNA transcripts for repertoire sequencing. A first-round RT-PCR used HTBI primers with the Qiagen OneStep RT-PCR kit, followed by a second-round multiplex PCR, size selection and purification. TCRdb handled the public reads itself, with Q25 trimming in fastp and clone calling in MiXCR, and kept productive beta chains. Rows with one shared CDR3 protein collapse into an entry with the most common genes and DNA. The sample yields 200,000 to 300,000 distinct CDR3 sequences; 45% were counted once. The ten largest clonotypes hold roughly 45% of the sample. The sequencing sample was made of peripheral blood. The receptors stem from an adult man with Graves' ophthalmopathy.

This clonotype was observed once. The rearrangement joins TRBV7-3 to TRBJ1-1; TRBD1 agrees at 11 bases. CDR3 length equals 17 residues. Unmatched junction bases numbered 9, after V lost 2 bases and J lost 4 bases. The germline V gene has CDR1 SGHTA and CDR2 FQGTGA. The DNA of the CDR3 is TGTGCCAGCAGCTTAGAAGGACAGGGGGCCAGGACCACTGAAGCTTTCTTT. It encodes CASSLEGQGARTTEAFF.

V usage is TRBV10-2 and J usage is TRBJ2-7; maybe TRBD1 (7 bases). CDR1 and CDR2 from the germline V gene are WSHSY and SAAADI. Trimming took 7 bases from V and 4 from J, leaving 20 bases between them. There are 15 residues in the CDR3. The CDR3 coding sequence is TGCGCCAGCAAGAGAGGGGGGACAGTCCTTTACGAGCAGTACTTC. Translating it yields CASKRGGTVLYEQYF.

The rearrangement uses TRBV10-3 and TRBJ2-2; 8 nucleotides match TRBD2. CDR1 and CDR2 (germline): ENHRY, SYGVKD. The CDR3 is 14 amino acids. J was trimmed by 8 bases and V by 6 bases; bases with no gene match: 8. CDR3 in DNA: TGTGCCATCAGAGCGGGGGAGTCAAGAGGGGAGCTGTTTTTT. It is translated as CAIRAGESRGELFF.

The table lists this clonotype with many counts. The chain has TRBV7-2 and TRBJ2-2, with unresolved D. The V and J ends lost 1 base and 4 bases respectively, with 10 bases between them. The CDR3 is made up of 15 amino acids. CDR1 is SGHTA and CDR2 is FQGNSA in the germline V gene. CDR3 DNA: TGTGCCAGCAGCTTAGTAGGAGACACCACCGGGGAGCTGTTTTTT. Its protein is CASSLVGDTTGELFF.

This chain links TRBV9 with TRBJ1-3; tentatively, D is TRBD1 (5 bases). The CDR3 runs 16 residues. Germline V gives CDR1 SGDLS, CDR2 YYNGEE. V was clipped by 4 bases and J by 1 base, with 15 bases between them. The CDR3 sequence: CASSRTDTASGNTIYF. The CDR3 DNA follows: TGTGCCAGCAGCCGCACGGACACGGCGTCTGGAAACACCATATATTTT.

CDR3 DNA: TGTGCCAGCAGTGACGGCCGGAGGCAGGGACCCTACGAGCAGTACTTC. It is translated as CASSDGRRQGPYEQYF. The chain uses TRBV6-4 and TRBJ2-7; D may correspond to TRBD1 or TRBD2 (5 bases each). The germline CDR1 and CDR2 sequences are MRHNA and SNTAGT. Trimming took 2 bases from V and 2 from J, leaving 16 bases between them. The CDR3 sequence is 16 residues long.

This clonotype was picked up many times. This chain uses TRBV20-1 with TRBJ1-2; 11 positions match TRBD1. The CDR3 loop spans 13 amino acids. Trimming removed 4 bases from V and 6 bases from J; junction bases left unmatched: 4. Germline loops: CDR1 DFQATT, CDR2 SNEGSKA (reference sequence). The CDR3 reads CSATRDRGNGYTF. The CDR3, as DNA: TGCAGTGCTACCCGGGACAGGGGGAATGGCTACACCTTC.

This clonotype was observed a few times. J is TRBJ2-2 and V is TRBV12-3 or TRBV12-4, with D hard to call. The CDR3 extends over 16 amino acids. The V gene lost 5 bases and the J gene lost 5 bases, with 18 bases spanning the gap. The CDR3, as DNA: TGTGCCAGCAGTCCCCGCCCCGGGCAGAAGACCGGGGAGCTGTTTTTT. Translating gives CASSPRPGQKTGELFF.

The rearrangement links TRBV29-1 to TRBJ2-2; weak D call: TRBD2 (5 bases). CDR1 and CDR2 from the germline V gene are SQVTM and ANQGSEA. The CDR3 is made up of 13 amino acids. Trimming took 0 bases from V and 11 from J, leaving 13 bases between them. DNA for the CDR3: TGCAGCGTTGAAGAGTTAGGGTCGGGAGAGCTGTTTTTT. Protein: CSVEELGSGELFF.

There are a few counts of this clonotype. The chain is built from TRBV7-2 and TRBJ2-5; 7 bases match TRBD2. V dropped 6 bases and J dropped 6; count of bases not matched to a gene: 10. The CDR3 runs 14 residues. Germline V gives CDR1 SGHTA, CDR2 FQGNSA. The CDR3 sequence is CASSPARGVKTQYF. In DNA, the CDR3 is TGTGCCAGCAGTCCCGCCCGGGGGGTCAAGACCCAGTACTTC.

To note about this clonotype: One junction end does not reproduce the germline sequence, and a read error may be involved. J is TRBJ1-6 and V is TRBV7-3, with TRBD1 as a possible D gene (5 bases). Germline V gene sequence: CDR1 SGHTA, CDR2 FQGTGA. CDR3 size: 15 residues. CDR3 amino acids: CASGLVGPGNSPLHF. The CDR3 region has the DNA TGTGCCAGCGGCTTAGTCGGCCCAGGGAATTCACCCCTCCACTTT. Supplemented by reference TRBV7-3 and TRBJ1-6, the full variable domain reads GAGVSQTPSNKVTEKGKYVELRCDPISGHTALYWYRQSLGQGPEFLIYFQGTGAADDSGLPNDRFFAVRPEGSVSTLKIQRTERGDSAVYLCASGLVGPGNSPLHFGNGTRLTVT.

A note on this clonotype: This may stem from a read error, because a much larger clone lies one nucleotide away. The chain combines TRBV29-1 with TRBJ2-5, with 9 bases aligning to TRBD1. CDR1 and CDR2 (germline): SQVTM, ANQGSEA. Germline trimming cut 7 bases from V and 7 bases from J; bases unmatched to any gene: 10. This CDR3 is built from 13 residues. The DNA of the CDR3 is TGCAGCGCCAGCAAAGGACAGGGGAGGACCCAGTACTTC. Protein product: CSASKGQGRTQYF. Drawing the rest from reference TRBV29-1 and TRBJ2-5, the complete variable domain is SAVISQKPSRDICQRGTSLTIQCQVDSQVTMMFWYRQQPGQSLTLIATANQGSEATYESGFVIDKFPISRPNLTFSTLTVSNMSPEDSSIYLCSASKGQGRTQYFGPGTRLLVL.

The J gene is TRBJ1-5, the V gene TRBV7-9, with TRBD1 matching over 7 bases. CDR3 length equals 15 residues. The germline gives CDR1 SEHNR, CDR2 FQNEAQ (reference sequence). The V and J ends lost 1 base and 4 bases, in that order; junction bases with no gene match: 4. CDR3 in amino acids: CASSLGGRGNQPQHF. Written as DNA, the CDR3 is TGTGCCAGCAGCTTAGGGGGCAGGGGGAATCAGCCCCAGCATTTT.

This clonotype was recorded a few times. The V gene is TRBV9, the J gene TRBJ2-7; no definite D call. The CDR3 runs to 16 residues. Deletions cut 4 bases from V and 2 bases from J, with 19 bases between. Germline loops: CDR1 SGDLS, CDR2 YYNGEE. As DNA, the CDR3 is TGTGCCAGCAGCCAAGAGGCATCGCGTCGAACCTACGAGCAGTACTTC. It is translated as CASSQEASRRTYEQYF.

This chain uses TRBV10-3 with TRBJ2-7; D is possibly TRBD1 (6 bases). Looked up from germline, CDR1 is ENHRY and CDR2 is SYGVKD. Trimming stripped 10 bases from V and 4 bases from J, with 14 bases between. CDR3 length: 12 amino acids. The CDR3 loop is CASRETGYEQYF. In DNA form, the CDR3 reads TGTGCCAGCAGAGAAACAGGGTACGAGCAGTACTTC.

The CDR3 reads CASTLRGKDEQYF. The CDR3 coding sequence is TGTGCCAGCACCCTCCGGGGCAAGGACGAGCAGTACTTC. The chain carries TRBV6-5 and TRBJ2-7, with D perhaps given as TRBD1 or TRBD2 (5 bases each). V lost 7 bases to trimming and J lost 5 bases, with 15 bases between them. The CDR3 sequence is 13 residues long. CDR1 is MNHEY and CDR2 is SVGAGI in the germline V gene.

DNA for the CDR3: TGTGCCAGCAGCGGCTCACCTGGACGTGGCTATGGCTACACCTTC. Protein: CASSGSPGRGYGYTF. The chain combines TRBV7-2 with TRBJ1-2; no firm D call. The V gene's germline CDR1 is SGHTA and CDR2 FQGNSA. The V gene lost 5 bases and the J gene lost 4 bases, with 17 bases spanning the gap. The CDR3 has 15 residues.

The chain has TRBV12-3 or TRBV12-4 and TRBJ1-4, with 9 bases fitting TRBD1. CDR3 length: 16 amino acids. V lost 6 bases, J lost 2 bases, and 7 bases stayed unmatched. The CDR3 nucleotides are TGTGCCAGCAGCAGGGACAGGGCGGCTACTAATGAAAAACTGTTTTTT. Its protein product is CASSRDRAATNEKLFF.

Many counts were recorded for this clonotype. The chain is built from TRBV10-3 and TRBJ1-5, with TRBD1 as a possible D gene (5 bases). This CDR3 contains 14 residues. Germline V gives CDR1 ENHRY, CDR2 SYGVKD. Trimming stripped 4 bases from V and 0 bases from J, with 7 bases between. This chain's CDR3 is CAISVTGSNQPQHF. CDR3 nucleotide sequence: TGTGCCATCAGTGTTACAGGTAGCAATCAGCCCCAGCATTTT.

Worth noting for this clonotype: A read error may produce the germline difference seen at one junction end. J is TRBJ2-3 and V is TRBV7-7; TRBD1 aligns across 10 bases. The CDR3 runs to 15 residues. Germline values: CDR1 SSHAT, CDR2 FNYEAQ (reference sequence). The CDR3: CASSLGTGDTDTQYF. CDR3 nucleotides: TGTGCTAGCAGCTTAGGGACAGGGGACACAGATACGCAGTATTTT.

The gene calls are TRBV7-9 and TRBJ2-1; D is ambiguous. V lost 5 bases and J 3 bases, leaving 8 bases between the germline ends. This CDR3 spans 13 amino acids. Germline V gene lookup returns CDR1 SEHNR and CDR2 FQNEAQ (reference sequence). The CDR3 spells CASSPQLYNEQFF. For the CDR3, the DNA is TGTGCCAGCAGCCCCCAACTCTACAATGAGCAGTTCTTC.

This rearrangement joins TRBV20-1 to TRBJ1-6, with 7 bases fitting TRBD1. Germline CDR1 is DFQATT and CDR2 is SNEGSKA (reference sequence). The CDR3 has 13 amino acids. Losses at the gene ends were 6 bases for V and 9 bases for J; bases not matched to a gene: 8. DNA of the CDR3: TGCAGTGCCGAACAGGGGCGGGGTTCACCCCTCCACTTT. It encodes CSAEQGRGSPLHF.

This chain uses TRBV19 with TRBJ2-1; 10 bases line up with TRBD2. CDR3 length equals 15 residues. Germline V gene sequence: CDR1 LNHDA, CDR2 SQIVND (reference sequence). V gave up 5 bases and J gave up 4 bases; unmatched junction bases: 5. The CDR3, as DNA: TGTGCCAGTAGTTTAGCGGGGGGAATTTACAATGAGCAGTTCTTC. As protein: CASSLAGGIYNEQFF.

The chain joins TRBV2 to TRBJ2-5; 11 bases fit TRBD2. The CDR3 extends over 16 amino acids. The V gene's germline CDR1 is SNHLY and CDR2 FYNNEI. V lost 1 base, J lost 5 bases, and 6 bases stayed unmatched. The CDR3 loop is CASSEGIAGGRETQYF. In DNA form, the CDR3 reads TGTGCCAGCAGTGAAGGCATAGCGGGAGGGAGGGAGACCCAGTACTTC.

The rearrangement uses TRBV11-1 and TRBJ2-7, with 7 bases that match TRBD2. CDR3 length equals 15 residues. V was pared by 1 base and J by 4 bases, with 7 bases of the junction left unmatched. CDR1 and CDR2 (germline): SGHAT, FQDESV (reference sequence). The CDR3 DNA reads as TGTGCCAGCAGCTTAGGGGGAGGGACGTATTACGAGCAGTACTTC. Translation: CASSLGGGTYYEQYF.

This chain uses TRBV20-1 with TRBJ2-7; 8 positions match TRBD1. The CDR3 is 13 residues long. J was trimmed by 2 bases and V by 6 bases; bases with no gene match: 6. Germline-derived CDR1 and CDR2 are DFQATT and SNEGSKA (reference sequence). The CDR3 nucleotides read TGCAGTGCCCAGGACAGGGCCACCTACGAGCAGTACTTC. Encoded protein: CSAQDRATYEQYF.

This clonotype was seen a handful of times. The J gene is TRBJ1-6, the V gene TRBV20-1, with a possible D match to TRBD1 (5 bases). From germline, CDR1 is DFQATT and CDR2 SNEGSKA (reference sequence). V was cut by 6 bases and J by 8 bases, with 14 bases left in between. This CDR3 contains 13 residues. CDR3: CSARWGGHSPLHF. The CDR3 bases are TGCAGTGCCCGGTGGGGGGGACATTCACCCCTCCACTTT.